Reported below is one T cell receptor beta chain. No cognate antigen has been identified for it. Base qualities are not recorded, but no much larger clone differs from it by a single base. CDR1 SGHVS and CDR2 FQNEAQ are derived from the germline V gene. Trimming at the junction amounts to 3 bases on V and 0 bases on J, and the germline ends lie 3 bases apart. Its CDR3 holds 13 amino acids, cysteine through phenylalanine. Only the CDR3 DNA is retained, 39 bases long and in frame from the first base. These data come from a study of shared clonotypes between healthy human individuals (TCRdb year 2020). Describing the broader study: A couple of women and a few men aged 18 to 49 years were included in the cohort. Blood TCR repertoires of five healthy adults were deeply sequenced to estimate repertoire size and the extent of clonotype sharing between individuals. Per donor, leukapheresis produced somewhere between about 0.85 and 8.9 billion PBMCs. Different laboratories and diverse techniques were used to prepare libraries and sequence TCR repertoires, to increase sequencing depth and limit assay-specific biases. For each donor, three plates each were used for CD4 naive and CD4 memory, two plates were used for CD8 naive, and one plate was used for CD8 memory.

Healthy HIV-negative adults with no recently reported acute infections or vaccinations were included as donors. Every donor was a Caucasian adult residing in Nashville, Tennessee, USA. CD4+ T cells were enriched through magnetic negative selection, after which naive cells were positively selected on CD45RA and the remaining negative fraction served as the memory subset. Blood was collected by leukapheresis, and PBMCs were isolated by Ficoll-Histopaque density gradient centrifugation and then cryopreserved in liquid nitrogen vapor phase. Analytical flow cytometry was used to check the purity and quantity of every magnetically sorted T cell population. Genomic DNA was isolated from each sorted fraction and quantified by UV absorbance on a Nanodrop 2000c. TCR CDR3 regions were amplified from genomic DNA by multiplex PCR using the deep immunoSEQ assay. Genomic DNA extracted from each cell subset was distributed evenly over all wells of several immunoSEQ 96-well plates, and each plate served as one replicate. For sorted subsets, each replicate PCR was loaded with roughly 200 ng genomic DNA, equivalent to roughly 30,000 T cell genomes. Purified libraries were quantified with a Qubit 3.0 fluorometer, sized on a Bioanalyzer 2100, and re-quantified with the KAPA Library Quantification kit. Every immunoSEQ 96-well plate was sequenced on a separate single-read 150-cycle Illumina NextSeq 550 flow cell. Under the source paper's analysis protocol: Because only junctional sequences without quality scores were contained in the immunoSEQ output, filtering matching that applied to full-length reads could not be performed. To assign V/J genes and CDR3, sequences were annotated using PyIR, a Python wrapper for IgBLAST v1.9, with IMGT germline references. Reads were removed for weak V/J assignments (E-value above 1e-6), missing CDR3, stop codons, out-of-frame junctions, or ambiguous translated residues. V3J clonotypes were defined as sequences sharing an identical inferred V gene, J gene, and CDR3 amino acid sequence. To compute the percentage overlap between repertoires, the number of shared unique clonotypes was divided by the size of the smaller repertoire. RTK rarefaction, the Chao1 estimator, and Recon v2.1 estimates of unobserved clonotypes were used to assess repertoire richness. Generation probabilities were computed with OLGA for all TCRbeta clonotypes obtained by the gDNA method from several donors. TCRdb holds this immuneACCESS table with in-frame rearrangements only. Some clones are missing; in checked studies, unresolved V genes explain under half, and the rest has no known cause. That table furnishes V, J and clone size, whereas the DNA furnished D and trimming. The sample profile shows a few million clones; about nine tenths of them were found once. The ten largest clones represent 0.37% of the sample.

The full study reports these points: Estimated clonotype richness was generally larger for naive than for memory subsets. Compared with non-shared clonotypes, the clonotypes found in all four sorted-subset donors had higher generation probabilities. Pairwise subsampling led to the expectation that sequencing depth would affect the degree of clonotype sharing among donors. Rarefaction of sorted-subset datasets indicated incomplete sequencing despite the large sequencing depth. Sampling was limited to blood, and TCR repertoires in tissue likely differ from TCR repertoires in blood. About 5% of naive CD4, 3.5% of naive CD8, 2.3% of memory CD4, and about 0.4% of memory CD8 clonotypes were shared across a few donors. The small number of donors limited the genetic and exposure-history diversity represented.

This receptor was obtained from a man between 18 and 29 years old in good health. Some clones in this sample may be carry-over from other donors' samples. The sequence is built from TRBV7-8 and TRBJ1-3, with no confidently assigned D gene. Input material: naive CD4+ T cells from PBMCs. The cell subset or site label, as the study defines it: CD45RA+ positively selected. The DNA sequence is as follows: TGTGCCAGCAGCTTGGTCTCTGGAAACACCATATATTTT. Translated, it reads CASSLVSGNTIYF.